This T cell receptor beta chain comes out of a study of blood T cell repertoires in COVID-19. Germline CDR1 reads SGHRS; CDR2 reads YFSETQ. The V gene lost 0 bases and the J gene lost 3 bases, with 10 bases spanning the gap. The CDR3 is made up of 14 amino acids. The protocol was immunoSEQ multiplex PCR, while the TCRdb copy is restricted to in-frame clones and leaves out a portion. The top ten hold 2% to 3% of the sample, which has fewer than 300,000 clones, roughly 85% seen once. The source is a woman aged 50 to 60 who had recovered from COVID-19. J is TRBJ2-7 and V is TRBV5-1; D is possibly TRBD2 (6 bases). What was sequenced was PBMCs or T cells enriched from blood (not recorded which). In DNA, the CDR3 is TGCGCCAGCAGCTTGGAGGGACTGAACTACGAGCAGTACTTC. This sequence encodes CASSLEGLNYEQYF.